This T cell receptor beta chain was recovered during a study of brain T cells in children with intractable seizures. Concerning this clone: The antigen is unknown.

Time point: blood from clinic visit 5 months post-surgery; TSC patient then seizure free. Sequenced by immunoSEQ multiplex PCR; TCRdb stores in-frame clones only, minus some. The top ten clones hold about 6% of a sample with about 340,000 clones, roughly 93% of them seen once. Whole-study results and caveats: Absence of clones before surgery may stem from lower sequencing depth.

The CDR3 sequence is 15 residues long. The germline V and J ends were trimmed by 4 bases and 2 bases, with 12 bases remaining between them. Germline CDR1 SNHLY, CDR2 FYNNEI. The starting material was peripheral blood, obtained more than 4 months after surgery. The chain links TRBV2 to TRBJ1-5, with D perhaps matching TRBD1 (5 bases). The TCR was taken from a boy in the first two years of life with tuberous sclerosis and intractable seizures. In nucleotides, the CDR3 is TGTGCCAGCAGTGGACAGAGAAAGGGCAATCAGCCCCAGCATTTT. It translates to CASSGQRKGNQPQHF.